This TCR beta chain appears in the sequencing data of a study of T cell responses to AZD1222 COVID-19 vaccine. Comments on this clone: Its matching antigen is unknown.

Findings of the study overall: Increases in Spike-specific TCR breadth and depth were seen after two AZD1222 doses.

Assay: immunoSEQ multiplex PCR; the TCRdb copy retains only in-frame clones and omits some. The top ten clones hold 6.2% of a sample with fewer than 110,000 clones, 80% to 95% of them seen once. The CDR3 totals 11 residues. The V end was cut by 6 bases, the J end by 9 bases, with 9 bases between. The germline gives CDR1 SGHRS, CDR2 YFSETQ. The TCR sequence derives from an adult who received the AZD1222 COVID-19 vaccine. The chain recombines TRBV5-1 with TRBJ2-2; a possible D gene is TRBD2 (5 bases). The sample was peripheral blood, taken 28 days after the second AZD1222 dose. DNA for the CDR3: TGCGCCAGCAAGGACTCACGGGAGCTGTTTTTT. Protein sequence: CASKDSRELFF.